Following are 22 T cell receptor beta chains from one sample sequenced in a study of CD8+ T cells in alopecia areata. After isolation, RNA underwent reverse transcription to generate cDNA as the sequencing template. The data were produced by immunoSEQ multiplex PCR, yet TCRdb's version contains in-frame clones alone and is incomplete. This sample includes around 290,000 clones with no singletons; its ten biggest clones take up more than 1%. Researchers sorted pooled cutaneous lymph node cells on the basis of CD4, CD8alpha, NKG2D, NKG2ACE and other markers. The sample taken for sequencing was CD4+ T cells sorted from a lymph node. These receptors originate from a C3H/HeJ mouse with alopecia areata. Mouse strain MHC haplotype: H2-k.

Of note for this clone: These gene names are mouse names. The DNA ends 4 residues before the CDR3 does, and the rest of the CDR3 is filled in from the germline J gene. V is TRBV13-1 and J is TRBJ2-1; a weak D match, TRBD1 (5 bases). Germline V gene data show CDR1 as NSHNY and CDR2 as SYGAGN. This CDR3 is built from 13 residues. V dropped 7 bases and J dropped 1 base, with 9 bases sitting between them. CDR3 region: CASAQGNYAEQFF. The sequenced part of the CDR3 DNA is TGTGCCAGCGCTCAGGGAAACTATGCT.

To note about this clone: The listed genes are named as in mouse. The read ends 4 residues shy of where the CDR3 ends; the end is completed using the germline J gene. The V call is TRBV19, the J call TRBJ2-3; possibly TRBD2 for D (6 bases). This CDR3 spans 14 amino acids. V lost 7 bases and J 0 bases, leaving 12 bases between the germline ends. Germline V gene lookup returns CDR1 FNHDT and CDR2 SITEND (reference sequence). The CDR3 here is CASLTGTSAETLYF. The sequenced CDR3 bases are TGTGCCAGCCTGACTGGAACTAGTGCAGAA.

In the case of this clone: Germline and genes: mouse. From the germline J gene comes the end of the CDR3, since the read stops 4 residues before it. The chain couples TRBV1 to TRBJ2-2, with 8 bases lining up with TRBD2. The CDR3 spans 15 residues. The trim removed 2 bases at V and 3 bases at J, leaving 2 bases unmatched. The germline gives CDR1 NSQYPW, CDR2 LRSPGD (reference sequence). The sequenced CDR3 bases are TGCACCTGCAGTGCACTGGGGGGATACACCGGG. Translating gives CTCSALGGYTG. The full CDR3 protein is CTCSALGGYTGQLYF.

As for this clone: Germline and genes here are mouse. The CDR3 is cut off 4 residues early in the read; its end comes from the germline J gene. The gene calls are TRBV13-1 and TRBJ2-3; 8 bases align to TRBD2. The CDR3 spans 14 residues. CDR1 is NSHNY and CDR2 is SYGAGN in the germline V gene. The junction had 6 bases not matched to a gene; V was cut back by 5 bases and J by 4 bases. The CDR3 spells CASSLGGVTETLYF. CDR3 bases read: TGTGCCAGCAGCCTGGGGGGTGTGACAGAA.

This clone came up a few times. Gene names denote mouse genes. Coverage ceases 4 residues before the CDR3 finishes, and the germline J gene fills in the end. V gene TRBV13-1 combines with J gene TRBJ2-2, with D unclear. Germline V gene lookup returns CDR1 NSHNY and CDR2 SYGAGN. The CDR3 length is 12 residues. V lost 5 bases to trimming and J lost 0 bases, with 2 bases between them. CDR3 DNA, as far as it was read: TGTGCCAGCAGAGCAAACACCGGG. As protein: CASRANTG. The full-length CDR3 reads as CASRANTGQLYF.

Comments on this clone: Germline and genes: mouse. The read gets to within 4 residues of the CDR3 end, and the germline J gene fills in the rest. The chain employs TRBV17 and TRBJ2-4, with TRBD2 matching 8 bases. The germline V gene encodes CDR1 MNHDT and CDR2 YYDKIL. The CDR3 is 14 residues long. CDR3 DNA (partial): TGTGCTAGCAGTAGACTGGGGGGTTGGAAC. Translation: CASSRLGGWN. The whole CDR3 protein reads CASSRLGGWNTLYF.

This clone has just a few counts. Genes here carry mouse names. The read ends 4 residues shy of where the CDR3 ends; the end is completed using the germline J gene. The chain links TRBV5 to TRBJ2-7; D remains ambiguous. The CDR3 has 13 amino acids. Germline loops: CDR1 LGHNA, CDR2 YNLKQL (reference sequence). V lost 1 base and J 3 bases, leaving 7 bases between the germline ends. CDR3 amino acids: CASSQGWNYEQYF. The part of the CDR3 DNA that was read is TGTGCCAGCAGCCAAGGCTGGAACTAT.

About this clone itself: Mouse names are used for the genes. The DNA ends 4 residues before the CDR3 does, and the rest of the CDR3 is filled in from the germline J gene. The chain is built from TRBV17 and TRBJ2-5; 10 bases map to TRBD1. V was clipped by 3 bases and J by 1 base; unmatched bases: 1. CDR1 is MNHDT, CDR2 YYDKIL, per germline. The CDR3 runs 15 residues. CDR3 loop: CASSRGQGHQDTQYF. CDR3 DNA (partial): TGTGCTAGCAGTAGGGGACAGGGGCACCAAGAC.

Concerning this clone itself: The gene names here belong to mouse. The read terminates 4 residues before the CDR3 end, so the remaining end is supplied by the germline J gene. The sample contains more than one DNA sequence encoding this CDR3. V and J are TRBV1 and TRBJ2-7, with TRBD2 matching over 13 bases. The length of the CDR3 is 15 residues. From germline, CDR1 is NSQYPW and CDR2 LRSPGD (reference sequence). The CDR3 DNA, read in part, is TGCACCTGCAGTGCAGGGGGACTGGGGGGGTAT. Residues: CTCSAGGLGGY. The whole CDR3 protein reads CTCSAGGLGGYEQYF.

Of note for this clone: Mouse gene names and germline throughout. CDR3 DNA, as far as it was read: TGTGCCAGCACGGGACAAAAAAACACA. This gives the protein CASTGQKNT. The entire CDR3 protein reads CASTGQKNTEVFF. The rearrangement uses TRBV13-1 and TRBJ1-1, with D perhaps matching TRBD1 (6 bases). The DNA ends 4 residues before the CDR3 does, and the rest of the CDR3 is filled in from the germline J gene. V was clipped by 6 bases and J by 1 base, with 10 bases between them. The length of the CDR3 is 13 residues. Germline assignment: CDR1 NSHNY and CDR2 SYGAGN.

About this clone itself: Genes here carry mouse names. Coverage ceases 3 residues before the CDR3 finishes, and the germline J gene fills in the end. This rearrangement joins TRBV5 to TRBJ1-6; TRBD1 matches at 9 bases. TRBJ1-6 falls under the ORF class, with uncertain function. The CDR3 consists of 16 residues. The V segment lost 1 base and the J segment 5 bases; nucleotides outside the gene matches: 3. Germline V gives CDR1 LGHNA, CDR2 YNLKQL (reference sequence). The sequenced CDR3 bases are TGTGCCAGCAGCCAAGTAACAGGGGGCGATAATTCGCCC. Amino acid sequence: CASSQVTGGDNSP. The whole CDR3 sequence is CASSQVTGGDNSPLYF.

The table lists this clone with a few counts. Gene names are the mouse ones. The read gets to within 4 residues of the CDR3 end, and the germline J gene fills in the rest. The sample carries other DNA sequences with the same CDR3. The chain recombines TRBV13-3 with TRBJ2-2; 9 bases map to TRBD2. The CDR3 runs to 15 residues. Per germline, CDR1 NNHDY and CDR2 SYVADS. V shed 2 bases, J shed 2 bases, and the junction held 1 base outside the gene matches. The sequenced part of the CDR3 DNA is TGTGCCAGCAGTGAGTGGGGGGGCAACACCGGG. Protein product: CASSEWGGNTG. The full CDR3 sequence reads CASSEWGGNTGQLYF.

This clone was found a few times. The genes and germline here are from mouse. From the germline J gene comes the end of the CDR3, since the read stops 3 residues before it. V and J are TRBV31 and TRBJ1-6, with D perhaps TRBD1 (6 bases). TRBJ1-6 belongs to the ORF category, with a function that is uncertain. The CDR3 contains 15 residues. Germline-derived CDR1 and CDR2 are GKSSPN and SITVG. V was pared by 4 bases and J by 0 bases, with 10 bases between. Incomplete CDR3 DNA: TGTGCCTGGACCCGGGACAATTCCTATAATTCGCCC. It encodes CAWTRDNSYNSP. The complete CDR3 reads CAWTRDNSYNSPLYF.

This clone was detected a few times. Gene names are the mouse ones. The missing CDR3 end, 3 residues past where the read stops, is filled in from the germline J gene. J is TRBJ1-6 and V is TRBV31, with 10 bases lining up with TRBD1. TRBJ1-6 is noted as an ORF with a role that remains uncertain. The V gene's germline CDR1 is GKSSPN and CDR2 SITVG. With V trimmed by 2 bases and J by 2 bases, 0 bases remained unmatched. The CDR3 is made up of 15 amino acids. This chain's CDR3 is CAWSDRGPYNSPLYF. The covered CDR3 bases are TGTGCCTGGAGTGACAGGGGGCCCTATAATTCGCCC.

This clone was recorded a few times. Mouse names are used for the genes. The CDR3 end falls 4 residues outside the read, so it is completed with the germline J gene. The genes are TRBV1 and TRBJ2-5, with D possibly being TRBD2 (7 bases). The CDR3 covers 16 residues. The germline V gene has CDR1 NSQYPW and CDR2 LRSPGD (reference sequence). The germline V and J ends were trimmed by 4 bases and 1 base, with 15 bases remaining between them. The CDR3 DNA, read in part, is TGCACCTGCAGTGTCCCTATGGGGGGCGACCAAGAC. Amino acid sequence: CTCSVPMGGDQD. The whole CDR3 is CTCSVPMGGDQDTQYF.

This clone was picked up a small number of times. The gene names given are mouse names. Read sequence stops 4 residues before the CDR3 end, and the germline J gene provides the missing end. The same CDR3 also results from other DNA sequences found in this sample. The chain couples TRBV5 to TRBJ2-5, with 10 positions matching TRBD1. This CDR3 contains 15 residues. The V gene's germline CDR1 is LGHNA and CDR2 YNLKQL (reference sequence). CDR3 region: CASSQAGTGEDTQYF. Partial CDR3 DNA: TGTGCCAGCAGCCAAGCCGGGACAGGGGAGGAC.

Many counts were recorded for this clone. The gene symbols are mouse symbols. The CDR3 end lies 4 residues beyond the end of the read and is filled in from the germline J gene. This sequence joins TRBV17 and TRBJ1-1; possibly TRBD1 for D (6 bases). The CDR3 loop spans 15 amino acids. Germline lookup yields CDR1 MNHDT and CDR2 YYDKIL. V was clipped by 4 bases and J by 0 bases, with 12 bases between them. CDR3 sequence: CASSKAGTTNTEVFF. CDR3 DNA, as far as it was read: TGTGCTAGCAGTAAGGCCGGGACAACAAACACA.

This clone was detected ten times or more. The gene names here belong to mouse. The observed sequence ends 4 residues before the CDR3 terminus, with the missing tail filled in from the germline J gene. The same CDR3 arises from other DNA sequences in this sample as well. The V and J genes are TRBV13-1 and TRBJ2-1; D may be TRBD1 (6 bases). The CDR3 length is 14 residues. CDR1 is NSHNY, CDR2 SYGAGN, per germline. Trimming took off 2 bases at V and 5 bases at J, with 11 bases between the two ends. This chain's CDR3 is CASSEQGLDAEQFF. The sequenced CDR3 bases are TGTGCCAGCAGTGAGCAGGGGCTGGATGCT.

This clone was counted a few times. Gene labels here are mouse ones. Sequencing ends 4 residues short of the CDR3 end; the germline J gene provides the rest. The rearrangement links TRBV13-3 to TRBJ2-5, with 8 nucleotides matching TRBD2. Per the germline V gene, CDR1 is NNHDY and CDR2 is SYVADS. Trimming cost V 0 bases and J 0 bases; bases outside gene matches: 6. The CDR3 is 17 residues long. This CDR3 is CASSDAGLGGNQDTQYF. Incomplete CDR3 DNA: TGTGCCAGCAGTGATGCAGGGCTGGGGGGAAACCAAGAC.

This clone has a handful of counts. Gene and germline names: mouse. The read ends 4 residues before the CDR3 terminus; that terminus is restored from the germline J gene. J is TRBJ2-4 and V is TRBV13-1; 13 bases are a match to TRBD2. This CDR3 has 14 amino acids. Looked up from germline, CDR1 is NSHNY and CDR2 is SYGAGN. The CDR3 is CASRDWGGANTLYF. The DNA read from the CDR3 is TGTGCCAGCAGGGACTGGGGGGGCGCGAAC.

This clone has more than one count but fewer than ten. The gene names here belong to mouse. The DNA ends 4 residues before the CDR3 does, and the rest of the CDR3 is filled in from the germline J gene. Other DNA sequences of this sample code for an identical CDR3. The genes are TRBV13-1 and TRBJ2-1; 7 bases align to TRBD1. Germline-derived CDR1 and CDR2 are NSHNY and SYGAGN. The CDR3 loop spans 14 amino acids. V lost 3 bases to trimming and J lost 2 bases; unmatched junction nucleotides: 2. CDR3 sequence: CASSATGDYAEQFF. The sequenced CDR3 bases are TGTGCCAGCAGTGCCACAGGGGACTATGCT.

Comment on this clone: Genes and germline are mouse. The read terminates 3 residues before the CDR3 end, so the remaining end is supplied by the germline J gene. The V call is TRBV29, the J call TRBJ1-6; D is unclear. TRBJ1-6 counts as an open reading frame of uncertain function. The V end lost 4 bases, the J end lost 7 bases, and 5 bases lay between the germline ends. CDR3 size: 12 residues. CDR1 and CDR2 from the germline V gene are MSHET and SYDVDS. The CDR3 sequence is CASSYKNSPLYF. The sequenced CDR3 bases are TGTGCTAGCAGTTACAAAAATTCGCCC.